Listed below are T cell receptor beta chains from one sample, sequenced in a study of radiotherapy plus CTLA-4 blockade in lung cancer. Method: immunoSEQ multiplex PCR; TCRdb's copy keeps in-frame clones and lacks some. Of over 80,000 clones in the sample, more than 85% were seen once. Sample: peripheral blood, taken from a patient treated with radiotherapy plus ipilimumab. The receptors here all came from a human donor with non-small cell lung cancer that progressed on radiotherapy plus ipilimumab. Each CDR3 is given with its conserved first and last residue. The D gene is left open where the match is weak. Not all rows give a size; the values are once, few, many and, for expanded clones, a class.

v_gene: TRBV27
d_gene: .
abundance: .
j_gene: TRBJ1-4
CDR3nt: TGTGCCAGCAGTTTATCGTTTTTCGGGGAAAAACTGTTTTTT
CDR3aa: CASSLSFFGEKLFF

v_gene: TRBV29-1
d_gene: TRBD1
abundance: .
j_gene: TRBJ2-1
CDR3nt: TGCAGCGCTGGACAGGGGGGGCTGAGCTCCTACAATGAGCAGTTCTTC
CDR3aa: CSAGQGGLSSYNEQFF

v_gene: TRBV5-4
d_gene: .
abundance: .
j_gene: TRBJ1-4
CDR3nt: TGTGCCAGCAGCTTGGGTAGTATCTATGCAACTAATGAAAAACTGTTTTTT
CDR3aa: CASSLGSIYATNEKLFF

v_gene: TRBV7-6
d_gene: TRBD1
abundance: .
j_gene: TRBJ1-2
CDR3nt: TGTGCCAGCAGCCCTGGACAGGTGACGGGTGGCTACACCTTC
CDR3aa: CASSPGQVTGGYTF

v_gene: TRBV4-3
d_gene: TRBD1
abundance: once
j_gene: TRBJ2-7
CDR3nt: TGCGCCAGCAGCCAAGATAGGGACAGTAACTACGAGCAGTACTTC
CDR3aa: CASSQDRDSNYEQYF

v_gene: TRBV11-3
d_gene: .
abundance: .
j_gene: TRBJ2-3
CDR3nt: TGTGCCAGCAGCTTGAGGGCTGGAACAGATACGCAGTATTTT
CDR3aa: CASSLRAGTDTQYF

v_gene: TRBV29-1
d_gene: .
abundance: once
j_gene: TRBJ1-3
CDR3nt: TGCAGCGTTGGGGGGAGCTCTGGAAACACCATATATTTT
CDR3aa: CSVGGSSGNTIYF

v_gene: TRBV14
d_gene: .
abundance: .
j_gene: TRBJ1-1
CDR3nt: TGTGCCAGCAGCCAAGTCCCAGGGGTCACTGAAGCTTTCTTT
CDR3aa: CASSQVPGVTEAFF

v_gene: TRBV5-4
d_gene: TRBD1
abundance: .
j_gene: TRBJ1-2
CDR3nt: TGTGCCAGCAACTTGGAGGCAGGGGGGAAAGGCTACACCTTC
CDR3aa: CASNLEAGGKGYTF

v_gene: TRBV7-7
d_gene: TRBD1
abundance: .
j_gene: TRBJ2-7
CDR3nt: TGTGCCAGCAGTTCGGGACAGGCGGGGGAGCAGTACTTC
CDR3aa: CASSSGQAGEQYF

v_gene: TRBV9
d_gene: TRBD2
abundance: .
j_gene: TRBJ2-3
CDR3nt: TGTGCCAGCAACATAGCGGGACTAGGAGATACGCAGTATTTT
CDR3aa: CASNIAGLGDTQYF

v_gene: TRBV29-1
d_gene: TRBD1
abundance: .
j_gene: TRBJ2-7
CDR3nt: TGCAGCGTTGCGAAGAGAGTCGACAGGGGTTTCAACGAGCAGTACTTC
CDR3aa: CSVAKRVDRGFNEQYF

v_gene: TRBV7-2
d_gene: TRBD2
abundance: .
j_gene: TRBJ2-3
CDR3nt: TGTGCCAGCAGTTGGACTAGCGGGGTATCAGATACGCAGTATTTT
CDR3aa: CASSWTSGVSDTQYF

v_gene: TRBV4-2
d_gene: .
abundance: .
j_gene: TRBJ2-3
CDR3nt: TGTGCCAGCAGCTACGACCTCCCGAGAGATACGCAGTATTTT
CDR3aa: CASSYDLPRDTQYF

v_gene: TRBV7-8
d_gene: TRBD1
abundance: .
j_gene: TRBJ2-2
CDR3nt: TGTGCCAGCAGCTTCATAATCTCCGGGACAGGGGTGAACACCGGGGAGCTGTTTTTT
CDR3aa: CASSFIISGTGVNTGELFF

v_gene: TRBV5-5
d_gene: .
abundance: once
j_gene: TRBJ2-7
CDR3nt: TGTGCCAGCAGCTTGGCGTCCAGTGCCTACGAGCAGTACTTC
CDR3aa: CASSLASSAYEQYF

v_gene: TRBV7-2
d_gene: TRBD1
abundance: .
j_gene: TRBJ2-7
CDR3nt: TGTGCCAGCAGCTTAGACGGGACAGGGTTTTACGAGCAGTACTTC
CDR3aa: CASSLDGTGFYEQYF

v_gene: TRBV15
d_gene: TRBD1
abundance: .
j_gene: TRBJ2-7
CDR3nt: TGTGCCACCAGCCGGGACAGGGGGGTCGAGCAGTACTTC
CDR3aa: CATSRDRGVEQYF